Below are 11 T cell receptor beta chains sequenced from a single sample in a study of blood T cells in healthy people across ages (dated by TCRdb to 2014 to 2015). The library was prepared using 5' RACE. The instrument given in TCRdb is Illumina HiSeq 2500. A second about 7 to 11 cycle PCR used a sample-barcoded 5' primer and a J-beta primer mix. TCRdb redid the processing of the public reads, applying fastp at Q25 and MiXCR, and retained in-frame beta chains. Each CDR3 protein appears once, grouped with its most common genes and DNA. Present in this sample are more than 700,000 distinct CDR3 sequences, approximately 53% of which were seen just once. In total, the top ten clones hold approximately 40% of the sample. The specimen sequenced was blood. Receptors were obtained from an elderly man in good health.

The chain links TRBV29-1 to TRBJ1-1; 7 bases line up with TRBD1. The germline CDR1 and CDR2 sequences are SQVTM and ANQGSEA. V lost 7 bases and J lost 1; bases outside the gene matches: 6. CDR3 length: 13 residues. CDR3 sequence reads: CSGETGTNTEAFF. In DNA form, the CDR3 reads TGCAGCGGAGAGACAGGGACGAACACTGAAGCTTTCTTT.

The V gene is TRBV27, the J gene TRBJ2-7; perhaps TRBD2 as D (6 bases). V lost 6 bases, J lost 3 bases, and 15 bases lay in between. The CDR3 extends over 14 amino acids. Germline assignment: CDR1 MNHEY and CDR2 SMNVEV (reference sequence). In DNA, the CDR3 is TGTGCCAGCAGCCACCGGCGGGGCGACTACGAGCAGTACTTC. Translated: CASSHRRGDYEQYF.

The J gene is TRBJ2-1, the V gene TRBV6-2 or TRBV6-3; D uncertain. Per germline, CDR1 MNHEY and CDR2 SVGEGT. The V gene lost 7 bases and the J gene lost 0 bases, with 16 bases spanning the gap. CDR3 length equals 16 residues. CDR3 sequence (DNA): TGTGCCAGCACCGCCCGAGACTTAAGCTCCTACAATGAGCAGTTCTTC. Protein product: CASTARDLSSYNEQFF.

V usage is TRBV28 and J usage is TRBJ2-2; 8 bases are shared with TRBD2. CDR3 length: 16 residues. Per germline, CDR1 MDHEN and CDR2 SYDVKM. With V trimmed by 6 bases and J by 0 bases, 6 bases remained unmatched. CDR3 DNA: TGTGCCAGCAGCCTAGCGGGCAGGGCGAACACCGGGGAGCTGTTTTTT. This gives the protein CASSLAGRANTGELFF. The variable domain in full, with the rest retrieved from reference TRBV28 and TRBJ2-2, is DVKVTQSSRYLVKRTGEKVFLECVQDMDHENMFWYRQDPGLGLRLIYFSYDVKMKEKGDIPEGYSVSREKKERFSLILESASTNQTSMYLCASSLAGRANTGELFFGEGSRLTVL.

J is TRBJ2-2 and V is TRBV15; tentatively, D is TRBD2 (6 bases). V was cut by 6 bases and J by 4 bases, with 12 bases left in between. Germline V gene sequence: CDR1 LNHNV, CDR2 YYDKDF (reference sequence). The CDR3 covers 14 residues. CDR3 region: CATRAREATGELFF. Here the CDR3 DNA reads TGTGCCACCAGGGCAAGGGAGGCCACCGGGGAGCTGTTTTTT.

This clonotype was found a few times. V is TRBV7-2 and J is TRBJ1-2; the match to TRBD1 covers 9 bases. CDR1 is SGHTA, CDR2 FQGNSA, per germline. The CDR3 loop spans 15 amino acids. V was clipped by 3 bases and J by 2 bases; unmatched bases: 4. This CDR3 reads CASSLTGGLNYGYTF. The DNA for the CDR3 is TGTGCCAGCAGCTTGACAGGGGGACTGAACTATGGCTACACCTTC.

This clonotype was counted a few times. The rearrangement links TRBV7-9 to TRBJ2-5, with no clear D. The CDR3 extends over 14 amino acids. V was pared by 5 bases and J by 5 bases, with 15 bases between. Germline loops: CDR1 SEHNR, CDR2 FQNEAQ (reference sequence). CDR3 amino acids: CASSVSRVGETQYF. In DNA form, the CDR3 reads TGTGCCAGCAGCGTTAGTCGGGTCGGGGAGACCCAGTACTTC.

The genes are TRBV5-1 and TRBJ2-3; D might be TRBD1 or TRBD2, each matching 6 bases. The CDR3 has 16 residues. The germline gives CDR1 SGHRS, CDR2 YFSETQ. V dropped 0 bases and J dropped 0 bases, with 11 bases sitting between them. CDR3 coding DNA: TGCGCCAGCAGCTTGGGCCGGGGGCAGAGCACAGATACGCAGTATTTT. This translates into CASSLGRGQSTDTQYF. Drawing the rest from reference TRBV5-1 and TRBJ2-3, the complete variable domain is KAGVTQTPRYLIKTRGQQVTLSCSPISGHRSVSWYQQTPGQGLQFLFEYFSETQRNKGNFPGRFSGRQFSNSRSEMNVSTLELGDSALYLCASSLGRGQSTDTQYFGPGTRLTVL.

This clonotype has just a few counts. The V and J genes are TRBV24-1 and TRBJ2-1; TRBD2 matches at 12 bases. Germline CDR1 KGHDR, CDR2 SFDVKD. V lost 2 bases, J lost 15 bases, and 13 bases stayed unmatched. The CDR3 loop spans 16 amino acids. CDR3 sequence (DNA): TGTGCCACCAGTGATTCCGGACTAGCGGGAATAGGGCGGCGGTTCTTC. Translation gives CATSDSGLAGIGRRFF.

This rearrangement joins TRBV25-1 to TRBJ1-3, with 7 nucleotides matching TRBD1. The CDR3 contains 16 residues. The V segment lost 2 bases and the J segment 0 bases; nucleotides outside the gene matches: 4. Germline CDR1 is MGHDK and CDR2 is SYGVNS. The CDR3 loop is CASSEPGQSSGNTIYF. DNA of the CDR3: TGTGCCAGCAGTGAACCGGGACAGTCCTCTGGAAACACCATATATTTT. Full variable domain (remainder filled in from reference TRBV25-1 and TRBJ1-3): EADIYQTPRYLVIGTGKKITLECSQTMGHDKMYWYQQDPGMELHLIHYSYGVNSTEKGDLSSESTVSRIRTEHFPLTLESARPSHTSQYLCASSEPGQSSGNTIYFGEGSWLTVV.

This clonotype came up a few times. The rearrangement uses TRBV29-1 and TRBJ1-1; the match to TRBD1 covers 9 bases. The CDR3 runs to 12 residues. V gave up 7 bases and J gave up 4 bases; unmatched junction bases: 4. CDR1 and CDR2 (germline): SQVTM, ANQGSEA. The CDR3 spells CSGQGGGTEAFF. For the CDR3, the DNA is TGCAGCGGACAGGGGGGCGGCACTGAAGCTTTCTTT.